This T cell receptor beta chain emerged from a study of blood T cell repertoires in COVID-19. The wider study: The United States, Italy and Spain supplied acute and convalescent COVID-19 samples. PBMCs, B-cell-depleted T cells, or T cells were the source of the cDNA or gDNA that made up the material.

The germline gives CDR1 LGHNT, CDR2 FRNRAP. Trimming removed 1 base at V and 5 bases at J, with 5 bases between. The CDR3 totals 12 residues. This clone has just one count. Clones were sequenced by immunoSEQ multiplex PCR, and TCRdb holds only the in-frame ones, with some missing. The sample has about 88,000 clones; about 84% are singletons. Sequenced input: peripheral blood. The sequence derives from a woman aged 70-85 years with acute or convalescent COVID-19. The chain uses TRBV12-5 and TRBJ1-2, with unresolved D. The CDR3 DNA is TGTGCTAGTGGTTTGGCGGGGTATGGCTACACCTTC. It encodes CASGLAGYGYTF.